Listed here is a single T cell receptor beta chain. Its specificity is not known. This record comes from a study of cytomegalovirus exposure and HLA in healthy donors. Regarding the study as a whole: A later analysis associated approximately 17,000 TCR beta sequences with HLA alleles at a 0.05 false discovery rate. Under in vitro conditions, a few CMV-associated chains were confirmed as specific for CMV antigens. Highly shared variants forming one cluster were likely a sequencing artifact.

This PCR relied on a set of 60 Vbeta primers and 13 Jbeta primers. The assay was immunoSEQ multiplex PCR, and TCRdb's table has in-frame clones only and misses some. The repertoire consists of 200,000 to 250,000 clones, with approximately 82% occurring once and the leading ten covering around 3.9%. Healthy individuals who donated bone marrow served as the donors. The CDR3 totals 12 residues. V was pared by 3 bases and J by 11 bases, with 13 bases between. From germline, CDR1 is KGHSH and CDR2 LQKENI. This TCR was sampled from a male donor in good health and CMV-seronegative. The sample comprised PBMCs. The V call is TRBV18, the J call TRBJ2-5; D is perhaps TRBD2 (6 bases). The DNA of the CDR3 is TGTGCCAGCTCACCGGAGGGGACCCTGCAGTACTTC. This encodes CASSPEGTLQYF.